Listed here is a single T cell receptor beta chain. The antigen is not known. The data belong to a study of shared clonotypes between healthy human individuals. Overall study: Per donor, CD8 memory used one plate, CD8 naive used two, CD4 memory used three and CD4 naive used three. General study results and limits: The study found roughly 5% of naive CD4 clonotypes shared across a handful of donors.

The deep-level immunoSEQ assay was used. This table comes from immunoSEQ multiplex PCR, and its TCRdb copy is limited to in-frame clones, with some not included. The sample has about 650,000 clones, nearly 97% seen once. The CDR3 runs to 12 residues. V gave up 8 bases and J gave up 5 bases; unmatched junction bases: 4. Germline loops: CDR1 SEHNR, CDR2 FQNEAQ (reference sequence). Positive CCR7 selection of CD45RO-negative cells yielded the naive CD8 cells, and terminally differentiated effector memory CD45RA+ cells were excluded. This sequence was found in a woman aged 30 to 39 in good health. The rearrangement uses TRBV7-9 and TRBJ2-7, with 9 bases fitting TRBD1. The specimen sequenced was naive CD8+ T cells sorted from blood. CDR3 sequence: CASQQGANEQYF. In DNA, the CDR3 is TGTGCCAGCCAACAGGGGGCCAACGAGCAGTACTTC.